The 12 T cell receptor beta chains given below trace back to one sample, sequenced in a study of Ad26.COV2.S vaccination and SARS-CoV-2 variants. Treatment denoted: roughly 20 received Ad26.COV2.S at low or high dose, single or two shots; about five received placebo; per-sample allocation not given. Specimen acquisition occurred on day 63 following the initial vaccine or placebo injection. Some clones are missing from TCRdb's copy, which holds only in-frame ones; the method was immunoSEQ multiplex PCR. Seen here are about 350,000 clones, 88% observed once, and the top ten hold around 6.6%. Sequenced here: peripheral blood, sampled in a trial of Ad26.COV2.S vaccine versus placebo. All receptors come from a person between 18 and 59 years old who received the Ad26.COV2.S COVID-19 vaccine or a placebo.

The V and J genes are TRBV18 and TRBJ1-5, with D possibly TRBD1 on 6 matching bases. This CDR3 region has 15 residues. Germline V gene data show CDR1 as KGHSH and CDR2 as LQKENI. V lost 3 bases and J 2 bases, leaving 11 bases between the germline ends. CDR3 DNA: TGTGCCAGCTCACCGGACAGCTCCCGCAATCAGCCCCAGCATTTT. It translates to CASSPDSSRNQPQHF. Based on the CDR3 plus reference TRBV18 and TRBJ1-5, the full variable domain is NAGVMQNPRHLVRRRGQEARLRCSPMKGHSHVYWYRQLPEEGLKFMVYLQKENIIDESGMPKERFSAEFPKEGPSILRIQQVVRGDSAAYFCASSPDSSRNQPQHFGDGTRLSIL.

The chain links TRBV6-2 or TRBV6-3 to TRBJ1-2; TRBD1 aligns across 7 bases. Germline loops: CDR1 MNHEY, CDR2 SVGEGT. The CDR3 is 16 amino acids. V lost 2 bases and J lost 1; bases outside the gene matches: 7. CDR3 nucleotide sequence: TGTGCCAGCAGTTACACAGGGGTCCGGGGTAACTATGGCTACACCTTC. It yields the protein CASSYTGVRGNYGYTF.

This chain joins TRBV12-5 and TRBJ1-5; D is unclear. The CDR3 covers 13 residues. V lost 6 bases, J lost 2 bases, and 8 bases lay in between. The V gene's germline CDR1 is LGHNT and CDR2 FRNRAP. The CDR3 loop reads CASGRGGNQPQHF. The CDR3, as DNA: TGTGCTAGTGGCCGGGGTGGCAATCAGCCCCAGCATTTT.

The chain uses TRBV30 and TRBJ1-1; D possibly corresponds to TRBD1 (6 bases). Germline V gene data show CDR1 as GTSNPN and CDR2 as SVGIG (reference sequence). V gave up 3 bases and J gave up 2 bases, with 13 bases separating them. This CDR3 region has 14 residues. The CDR3 is CAWSLTRGNTEAFF. The CDR3 coding sequence is TGTGCCTGGAGCCTAACCAGGGGCAACACTGAAGCTTTCTTT.

The rearrangement uses TRBV6-5 and TRBJ1-5; D unresolved. The CDR3 runs 14 residues. Trimming took off 2 bases at V and 5 bases at J, with 10 bases between the two ends. Germline V gene sequence: CDR1 MNHEY, CDR2 SVGAGI. The CDR3 loop reads CASSYARGDQPQHF. In DNA form, the CDR3 reads TGTGCCAGCAGTTACGCACGGGGTGATCAGCCCCAGCATTTT.

V usage is TRBV25-1 and J usage is TRBJ2-5; D gene unclear. Deletions cut 3 bases from V and 0 bases from J, with 11 bases between. Per germline, CDR1 MGHDK and CDR2 SYGVNS. This CDR3 is built from 15 residues. The CDR3, as DNA: TGTGCCAGCAGTGAGACCCATCGATACCAAGAGACCCAGTACTTC. Amino acid sequence: CASSETHRYQETQYF.

The chain joins TRBV19 to TRBJ2-2; TRBD1 matches at 8 bases. The CDR3 is 13 amino acids. From germline, CDR1 is LNHDA and CDR2 SQIVND (reference sequence). V gave up 6 bases and J gave up 4 bases; unmatched junction bases: 1. CDR3 bases: TGTGCCAGTAGGACAGGGGTCACCGGGGAGCTGTTTTTT. Protein: CASRTGVTGELFF.

CDR3 DNA: TGTGCCAGCAGTTACTCTCCCAGGAGGGTATCGACCCTCCACTTT. Translated: CASSYSPRRVSTLHF. The gene calls are TRBV6-2 or TRBV6-3 and TRBJ1-6; D is ambiguous. Looked up from germline, CDR1 is MNHEY and CDR2 is SVGEGT. Trimming took 0 bases from V and 14 from J, leaving 17 bases between them. CDR3 size: 15 residues.

In DNA form, the CDR3 reads TGCGCCACTGGGACAGGGAGGAGTGTAGGTGGCTACACCTTC. Encoded protein: CATGTGRSVGGYTF. The chain is built from TRBV5-1 and TRBJ1-2; 9 positions match TRBD1. CDR1 and CDR2 (germline): SGHRS, YFSETQ. V gave up 9 bases and J gave up 7 bases; unmatched junction bases: 13. The CDR3 extends over 14 amino acids.

The rearrangement uses TRBV24-1 and TRBJ1-5; D is ambiguous. CDR3 length: 13 amino acids. Germline CDR1 and CDR2: KGHDR and SFDVKD. Trimming removed 4 bases at V and 2 bases at J, with 5 bases between. The CDR3: CATSEDGNQPQHF. As DNA, the CDR3 is TGTGCCACCAGTGAAGACGGCAATCAGCCCCAGCATTTT.

This chain links TRBV27 with TRBJ1-1; 8 bases align to TRBD1. This CDR3 is built from 14 residues. CDR1 and CDR2 from the germline V gene are MNHEY and SMNVEV (reference sequence). The V and J ends lost 8 bases and 4 bases, in that order; junction bases with no gene match: 9. Here the CDR3 reads CASFGQGKFTEAFF. Written as DNA, the CDR3 is TGTGCCAGCTTTGGACAGGGCAAGTTCACTGAAGCTTTCTTT.

The V call is TRBV19, the J call TRBJ2-3; 9 bases fit TRBD1. V lost 4 bases and J lost 4; bases outside the gene matches: 6. From germline, CDR1 is LNHDA and CDR2 SQIVND (reference sequence). The CDR3 runs to 15 residues. This chain's CDR3 is CASSTNRGLADTQYF. CDR3 DNA: TGTGCCAGTAGTACTAACAGGGGGCTGGCAGATACGCAGTATTTT. The complete variable domain, with remaining parts taken from reference TRBV19 and TRBJ2-3, reads DGGITQSPKYLFRKEGQNVTLSCEQNLNHDAMYWYRQDPGQGLRLIYYSQIVNDFQKGDIAEGYSVSREKKESFPLTVTSAQKNPTAFYLCASSTNRGLADTQYFGPGTRLTVL.